This paragraph covers one TCR beta chain sequence. The sample originates from a study of blood T cell repertoires in COVID-19. The overall study: Acute and convalescent COVID-19 samples came from the United States, Italy and Spain. In each case, the material was cDNA or gDNA derived from T cells, B-cell-depleted T cells, or PBMCs.

Trimming removed 1 base at V and 4 bases at J, with 11 bases between. Germline V gene sequence: CDR1 SGHTS, CDR2 YDEGEE. CDR3 length: 14 residues. How the authors handled the data: Scientists estimated how many nucleated cells there were by amplifying reference gene primers. TCRdb's copy holds only in-frame clones and misses some; the assay was immunoSEQ multiplex PCR. That table is the source of V, J and clone size, and D and trimming were worked out from the DNA. The repertoire holds a few hundred thousand clones, with around nine tenths as singletons. The gene calls are TRBV5-8 and TRBJ1-2, with D possibly TRBD1 on 5 matching bases. This receptor was identified in a man over 45 with active or convalescent COVID-19. Sequenced material: peripheral blood. The CDR3 sequence is CASSLYGTTYGYTF. The CDR3 DNA reads as TGTGCCAGCAGCTTGTATGGGACTACCTATGGCTACACCTTC.